These T cell receptor beta chains were read from a single sample in a study of T cell repertoires in aging, cancer and after chemotherapy. TCRdb re-called the multiplex PCR reads with MiXCR, one entry per CDR3 protein. The sample contains around 11,000 distinct CDR3 sequences, about 40% of which appear only once. Sequencing was carried out using blood. Receptors originate from a human donor in good health. Each CDR3 is given with its conserved first and last residue. Each record gives: J gene, clone size, D gene, V gene, CDR3 DNA, CDR3 protein. A D gene is named only where the DNA matches it firmly. Only part of the rows carry a size: once, few, many, or a class if the clone is expanded.

J: TRBJ2-1; size: -; D: -; V: TRBV30; DNA: TGTGCCGGAGTCAGAAGGGTAGCTATAACCTACAATGAGCAGTTCTTC; CDR3: CAGVRRVAITYNEQFF
J: TRBJ1-3; size: -; D: -; V: TRBV5-6; DNA: TGTGCCAGCAGCTTGGCCGGTTGGGGAAACACCATATATTTT; CDR3: CASSLAGWGNTIYF
J: TRBJ2-3; size: -; D: TRBD1; V: TRBV15; DNA: TGTGCCACCAGCAGAGGTCAGGGGGTATCTAGCACAGATACGCAGTATTTT; CDR3: CATSRGQGVSSTDTQYF
J: TRBJ1-4; size: -; D: -; V: TRBV19; DNA: TGTGCCAGTAGTATAGTGACGGGACCTCCAACTAATGAAAAACTGTTTTTT; CDR3: CASSIVTGPPTNEKLFF
J: TRBJ1-1; size: -; D: -; V: TRBV6-5; DNA: TGTGCCAGCAACGGGGGGAGTTTGGGGGACACTGAAGCTTTCTTT; CDR3: CASNGGSLGDTEAFF
J: TRBJ2-6; size: few; D: -; V: TRBV20-1; DNA: TGCAGTGCTTATTATCAGAGTGGGGCCAACGTCCTGACTTTC; CDR3: CSAYYQSGANVLTF
J: TRBJ1-5; size: -; D: TRBD1; V: TRBV20-1; DNA: TGCAGTGCGGGGACAGCCAATCAGCCCCAGCATTTT; CDR3: CSAGTANQPQHF
J: TRBJ2-5; size: -; D: -; V: TRBV4-1; DNA: TGCGCCAGCAGCCCGTGGGATGCGAGGGAGACCCAGTACTTC; CDR3: CASSPWDARETQYF
J: TRBJ2-3; size: -; D: TRBD2; V: TRBV6-5; DNA: TGTGCCAGCAGTGGAGCGGGGGGGCCTCTCGATACGCAGTATTTT; CDR3: CASSGAGGPLDTQYF
J: TRBJ2-3; size: -; D: -; V: TRBV20-1; DNA: TGCAGTGCTAGAGATGGCCGGCAAGGGACAGATACGCAGTATTTT; CDR3: CSARDGRQGTDTQYF
J: TRBJ1-5; size: few; D: -; V: TRBV12-3/TRBV12-4; DNA: TGTGCCAGCAGGGACGGGGCCAATCAGCCCCAGCATTTT; CDR3: CASRDGANQPQHF
J: TRBJ2-1; size: -; D: TRBD2; V: TRBV7-6; DNA: TGTGCCAGCAGGCCCCGACCGGGACTAGCGGGGGGCTGGTTCAATGAGCAGTTCTTC; CDR3: CASRPRPGLAGGWFNEQFF
J: TRBJ1-6; size: -; D: -; V: TRBV5-1; DNA: TGCGCCAGCAGGTGGCAGGGGAATTCACCCCTCCACTTT; CDR3: CASRWQGNSPLHF
J: TRBJ2-1; size: few; D: TRBD1; V: TRBV6-5; DNA: TGTGCCAGCAGTGGACAGGGCAGCTCCTACAATGAGCAGTTCTTC; CDR3: CASSGQGSSYNEQFF
J: TRBJ1-2; size: -; D: -; V: TRBV5-6; DNA: TGTGCCAGCAGCTCCTCGGGGGTGGGCTACACCTTC; CDR3: CASSSSGVGYTF
J: TRBJ1-4; size: -; D: -; V: TRBV12-3/TRBV12-4; DNA: TGTGCCAGCAGTTTAGAACGGGGGCTAGCGGAAAAACTGTTTTTT; CDR3: CASSLERGLAEKLFF
J: TRBJ2-1; size: -; D: -; V: TRBV11-2; DNA: TGTGCCAGCAGCTTAGTAGGGCATTGGGGCAATGAGCAGTTCTTC; CDR3: CASSLVGHWGNEQFF
J: TRBJ2-2; size: -; D: -; V: TRBV6-5; DNA: TGTGCCAGCAGTGAAACATCGAACACCGGGGAGCTGTTTTTT; CDR3: CASSETSNTGELFF
J: TRBJ1-6; size: few; D: -; V: TRBV5-6; DNA: TGTGCCAGCAGCGCGGACGGTACAAGCTCCTATAATTCACCCCTCCACTTT; CDR3: CASSADGTSSYNSPLHF
J: TRBJ1-4; size: -; D: -; V: TRBV7-6; DNA: TGTGCCAGCAGCTTAAGACGGTCGCAAGAAAAACTGTTTTTT; CDR3: CASSLRRSQEKLFF
J: TRBJ1-5; size: -; D: TRBD1; V: TRBV7-9; DNA: TGTGCCAGCAGCTCCGGGACAGGCTATCAGCCCCAGCATTTT; CDR3: CASSSGTGYQPQHF
J: TRBJ1-2; size: -; D: -; V: TRBV6-5; DNA: TGTGCCAGCAGTTTTGGCCTGGGGGGCTACACCTTC; CDR3: CASSFGLGGYTF
J: TRBJ2-5; size: few; D: TRBD2; V: TRBV30; DNA: TGTGCCTTTGTTAGCGGGGGGCGAAGCCAGTACTTC; CDR3: CAFVSGGRSQYF
J: TRBJ1-1; size: -; D: -; V: TRBV6-5; DNA: TGTGCCAGCAGCCCGACCCGGGGGGGCGCTGAAGCTTTCTTT; CDR3: CASSPTRGGAEAFF
J: TRBJ2-3; size: -; D: TRBD2; V: TRBV12-3/TRBV12-4; DNA: TGTGCCAGCACCTCCTGGCGGGAGGCCACAGATACGCAGTATTTT; CDR3: CASTSWREATDTQYF
J: TRBJ1-3; size: few; D: -; V: TRBV6-5; DNA: TGTGCCAGCAGCTCCTCGGGACTTGGACCGGGAAACACCATATATTTT; CDR3: CASSSSGLGPGNTIYF
J: TRBJ1-5; size: few; D: -; V: TRBV24-1; DNA: TGTGCCACCAGCCAATACCGCAATCCGGAGAGCAATCAGCCCCAGCATTTT; CDR3: CATSQYRNPESNQPQHF
J: TRBJ1-5; size: -; D: -; V: TRBV20-1; DNA: TGCAGTGCTAGAGTTCGACAGGATAGCAATCAGCCCCAGCATTTT; CDR3: CSARVRQDSNQPQHF